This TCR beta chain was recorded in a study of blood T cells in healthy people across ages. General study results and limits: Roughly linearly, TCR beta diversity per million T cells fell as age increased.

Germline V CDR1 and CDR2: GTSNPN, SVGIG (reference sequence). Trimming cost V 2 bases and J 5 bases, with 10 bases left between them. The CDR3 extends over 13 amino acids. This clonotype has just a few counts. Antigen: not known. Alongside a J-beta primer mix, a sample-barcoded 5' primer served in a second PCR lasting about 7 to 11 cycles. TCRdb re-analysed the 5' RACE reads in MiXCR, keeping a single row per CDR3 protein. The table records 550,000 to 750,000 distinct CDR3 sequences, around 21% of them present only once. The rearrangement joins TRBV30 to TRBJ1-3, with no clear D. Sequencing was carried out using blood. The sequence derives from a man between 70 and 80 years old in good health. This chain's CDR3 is CAWSRENRNTIYF. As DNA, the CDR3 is TGTGCCTGGAGTCGCGAGAACCGAAACACCATATATTTT.